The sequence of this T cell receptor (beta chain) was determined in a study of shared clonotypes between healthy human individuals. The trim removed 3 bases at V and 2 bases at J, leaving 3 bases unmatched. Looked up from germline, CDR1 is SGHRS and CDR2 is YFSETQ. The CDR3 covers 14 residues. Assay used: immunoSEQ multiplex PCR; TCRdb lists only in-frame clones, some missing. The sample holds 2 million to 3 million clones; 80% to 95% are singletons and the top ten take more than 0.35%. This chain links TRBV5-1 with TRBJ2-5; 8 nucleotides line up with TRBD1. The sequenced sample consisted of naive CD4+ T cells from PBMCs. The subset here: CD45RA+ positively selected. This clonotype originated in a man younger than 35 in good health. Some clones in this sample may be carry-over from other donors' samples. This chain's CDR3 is CASSSRDRQETQYF. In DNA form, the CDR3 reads TGCGCCAGCAGCTCCCGGGACAGGCAAGAGACCCAGTACTTC. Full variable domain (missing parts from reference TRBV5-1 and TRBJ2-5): KAGVTQTPRYLIKTRGQQVTLSCSPISGHRSVSWYQQTPGQGLQFLFEYFSETQRNKGNFPGRFSGRQFSNSRSEMNVSTLELGDSALYLCASSSRDRQETQYFGPGTRLLVL.